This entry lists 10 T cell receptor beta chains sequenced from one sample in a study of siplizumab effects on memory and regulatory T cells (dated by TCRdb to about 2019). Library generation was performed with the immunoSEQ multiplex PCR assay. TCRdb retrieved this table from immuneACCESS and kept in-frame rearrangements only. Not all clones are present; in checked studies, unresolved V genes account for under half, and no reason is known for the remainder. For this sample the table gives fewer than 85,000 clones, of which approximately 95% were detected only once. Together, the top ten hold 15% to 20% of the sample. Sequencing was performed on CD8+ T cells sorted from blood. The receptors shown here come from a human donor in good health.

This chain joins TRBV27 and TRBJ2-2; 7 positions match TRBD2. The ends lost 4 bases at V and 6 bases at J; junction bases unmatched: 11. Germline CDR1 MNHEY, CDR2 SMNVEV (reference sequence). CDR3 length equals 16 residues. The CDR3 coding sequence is TGTGCCAGCAGTTACCGAGAGGCGGGAGTAGCCGGGGAGCTGTTTTTT. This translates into CASSYREAGVAGELFF.

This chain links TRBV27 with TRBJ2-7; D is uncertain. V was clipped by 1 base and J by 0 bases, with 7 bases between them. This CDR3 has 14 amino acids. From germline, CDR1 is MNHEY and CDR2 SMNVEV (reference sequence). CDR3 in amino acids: CASSLYGDSYEQYF. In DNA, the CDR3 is TGTGCCAGCAGTTTATATGGTGACTCCTACGAGCAGTACTTC.

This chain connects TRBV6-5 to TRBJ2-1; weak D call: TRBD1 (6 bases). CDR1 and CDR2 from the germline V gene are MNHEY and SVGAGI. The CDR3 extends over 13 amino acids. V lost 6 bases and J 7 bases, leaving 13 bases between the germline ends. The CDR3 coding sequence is TGTGCCAGCAGAGCCCGTACAGGGAATGAGCAGTTCTTC. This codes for CASRARTGNEQFF.

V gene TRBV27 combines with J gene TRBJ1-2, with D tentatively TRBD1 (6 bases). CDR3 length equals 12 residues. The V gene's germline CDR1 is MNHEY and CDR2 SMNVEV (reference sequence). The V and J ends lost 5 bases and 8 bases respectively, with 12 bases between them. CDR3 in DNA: TGTGCCAGCAGTACTACAGGGCTGGGCTACACCTTC. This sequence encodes CASSTTGLGYTF.

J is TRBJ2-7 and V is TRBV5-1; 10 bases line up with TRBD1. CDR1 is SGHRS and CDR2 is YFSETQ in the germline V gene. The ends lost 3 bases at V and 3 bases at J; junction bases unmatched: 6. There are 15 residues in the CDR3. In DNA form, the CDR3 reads TGCGCCAGCAGCTCGGGACAGGGGTTTTACTACGAGCAGTACTTC. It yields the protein CASSSGQGFYYEQYF.

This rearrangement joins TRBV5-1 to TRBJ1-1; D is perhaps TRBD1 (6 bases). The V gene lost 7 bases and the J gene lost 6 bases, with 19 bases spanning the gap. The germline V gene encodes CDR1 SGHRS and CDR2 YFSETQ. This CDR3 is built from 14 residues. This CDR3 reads CASGIPGQFPEAFF. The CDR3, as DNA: TGCGCCAGCGGAATCCCCGGACAGTTTCCTGAAGCTTTCTTT.

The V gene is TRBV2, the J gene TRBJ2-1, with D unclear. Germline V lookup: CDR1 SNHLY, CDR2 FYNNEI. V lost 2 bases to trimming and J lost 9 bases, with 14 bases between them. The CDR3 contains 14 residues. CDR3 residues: CASSERDLPGEQFF. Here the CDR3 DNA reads TGTGCCAGCAGTGAAAGGGATTTGCCCGGTGAGCAGTTCTTC.

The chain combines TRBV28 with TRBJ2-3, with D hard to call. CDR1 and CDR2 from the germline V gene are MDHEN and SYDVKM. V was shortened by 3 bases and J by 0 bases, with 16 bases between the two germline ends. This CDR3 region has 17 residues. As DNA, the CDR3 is TGTGCCAGCAGTTTTCCAGTCGTGCGGTCAAGCACAGATACGCAGTATTTT. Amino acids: CASSFPVVRSSTDTQYF.

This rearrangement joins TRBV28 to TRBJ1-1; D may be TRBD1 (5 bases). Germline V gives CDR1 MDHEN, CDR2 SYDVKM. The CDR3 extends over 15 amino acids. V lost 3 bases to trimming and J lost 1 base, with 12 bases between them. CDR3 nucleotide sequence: TGTGCCAGCAGTTTCCGGGGCGTAAGGAACACTGAAGCTTTCTTT. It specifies CASSFRGVRNTEAFF. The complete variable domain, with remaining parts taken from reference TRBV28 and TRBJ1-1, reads DVKVTQSSRYLVKRTGEKVFLECVQDMDHENMFWYRQDPGLGLRLIYFSYDVKMKEKGDIPEGYSVSREKKERFSLILESASTNQTSMYLCASSFRGVRNTEAFFGQGTRLTVV.

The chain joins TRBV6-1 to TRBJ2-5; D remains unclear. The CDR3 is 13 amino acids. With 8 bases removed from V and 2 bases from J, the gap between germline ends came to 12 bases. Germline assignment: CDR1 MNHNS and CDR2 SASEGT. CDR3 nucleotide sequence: TGTGCCAGCTGCTGGGCCGAGCAAGAGACCCAGTACTTC. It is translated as CASCWAEQETQYF.